Presented here are 16 T cell receptor beta chains from one specimen sequenced in a study of early T cells in non-severe SARS-CoV-2 infection. TCRdb recomputed calls from the 5' RACE reads with MiXCR, one row per CDR3 protein. Of 50,000 to 65,000 distinct CDR3 sequences in the sample, around 19% were seen once. This specimen consisted of whole blood, obtained at baseline. The receptor set was obtained from an adult who was a healthcare worker with PCR-confirmed SARS-CoV-2 infection or an uninfected control (not recorded which).

The chain is built from TRBV19 and TRBJ2-1, with D unclear. The V gene's germline CDR1 is LNHDA and CDR2 SQIVND (reference sequence). Trimming removed 1 base from V and 0 bases from J, with 13 bases in between. This CDR3 contains 17 residues. The CDR3 is CASSIGLVSSSYNEQFF. The CDR3 coding sequence is TGTGCCAGTAGTATAGGGTTAGTCAGTAGCTCCTACAATGAGCAGTTCTTC.

In its sample, this clonotype was seen many times. CDR3 amino acids: CSAERETQYF. The CDR3 DNA is TGCAGTGCGGAAAGAGAGACCCAGTACTTC. The chain employs TRBV20-1 and TRBJ2-5; no firm D call. Germline CDR1 is DFQATT and CDR2 is SNEGSKA (reference sequence). Trimming took 6 bases from V and 4 from J, leaving 6 bases between them. The CDR3 contains 10 residues.

The V call is TRBV20-1, the J call TRBJ2-7, with a weak D call TRBD1 (7 bases). Trimming removed 2 bases at V and 7 bases at J, with 18 bases between. The CDR3 is 14 amino acids. Looked up from germline, CDR1 is DFQATT and CDR2 is SNEGSKA (reference sequence). CDR3 nucleotide sequence: TGCAGTGCTAGATTACAGGGGAGGAGGTGGGAGCAGTACTTC. It encodes CSARLQGRRWEQYF.

This clonotype has more than one count but fewer than ten. V and J are TRBV10-3 and TRBJ1-5, with 7 bases that match TRBD1. The CDR3 loop spans 13 amino acids. V gave up 4 bases and J gave up 4 bases; unmatched junction bases: 1. Per the germline V gene, CDR1 is ENHRY and CDR2 is SYGVKD. The CDR3 here is CAISAGQNQPQHF. The CDR3 DNA is TGTGCCATCAGTGCGGGACAGAATCAGCCCCAGCATTTT.

The V gene is TRBV7-9, the J gene TRBJ1-1; weak D call: TRBD1 (5 bases). This CDR3 contains 17 residues. The germline V and J ends were trimmed by 5 bases and 5 bases, with 24 bases remaining between them. CDR1 SEHNR and CDR2 FQNEAQ come from the germline V gene (reference sequence). The DNA for the CDR3 is TGTGCCAGCAGCCCTACTGGCCAGGGCCCGATTTCGACTGAAGCTTTCTTT. Translated, it gives CASSPTGQGPISTEAFF.

This clonotype was picked up a small number of times. The chain carries TRBV20-1 and TRBJ2-5, with 11 nucleotides matching TRBD1. The germline V gene encodes CDR1 DFQATT and CDR2 SNEGSKA (reference sequence). This CDR3 spans 14 amino acids. V dropped 6 bases and J dropped 3; count of bases not matched to a gene: 6. This chain's CDR3 is CSAGKGQGEETQYF. CDR3 nucleotides: TGCAGTGCCGGGAAGGGACAGGGGGAAGAGACCCAGTACTTC.

This clonotype occurred a few times. The V gene is TRBV4-3, the J gene TRBJ2-7; D is ambiguous. V lost 3 bases and J lost 2, with 8 bases in between. Germline V gene data show CDR1 as LGHNA and CDR2 as YSLEER. The CDR3 is 13 amino acids. CDR3 in amino acids: CASSQDLTYEQYF. The CDR3 DNA reads as TGCGCCAGCAGCCAGGACCTAACCTACGAGCAGTACTTC.

The CDR3 coding sequence is TGTGCCAGCAGCCCGGGGGGCTATGGCTACACCTTC. The encoded protein is CASSPGGYGYTF. The chain has TRBV5-4 and TRBJ1-2; D might be TRBD1 (5 bases). Germline V lookup: CDR1 SGHNT, CDR2 YYREEE (reference sequence). The CDR3 totals 12 residues. The V end was cut by 4 bases, the J end by 4 bases, with 8 bases between.

The chain employs TRBV19 and TRBJ2-1; tentatively, D is TRBD1 or TRBD2 (5 bases each). CDR1 and CDR2 (germline): LNHDA, SQIVND (reference sequence). This CDR3 contains 12 residues. V was cut by 6 bases and J by 10 bases, with 13 bases left in between. CDR3 loop: CASRNRDPEQFF. The DNA of the CDR3 is TGTGCCAGTAGAAATCGGGACCCCGAGCAGTTCTTC.

The chain has TRBV20-1 and TRBJ1-3; D ambiguous. The germline V gene has CDR1 DFQATT and CDR2 SNEGSKA (reference sequence). Trimming shortened V by 5 bases and J by 0 bases, and 8 bases separated the two germline ends. This CDR3 contains 13 residues. CDR3 DNA: TGCAGTGCTCCTACTAGCTCTGGAAACACCATATATTTT. This sequence encodes CSAPTSSGNTIYF.

This clonotype was seen many times. The chain employs TRBV6-4 and TRBJ2-2; no definite D call. The germline V and J ends were trimmed by 4 bases and 2 bases, with 11 bases remaining between them. The CDR3 runs to 15 residues. The germline V gene encodes CDR1 MRHNA and CDR2 SNTAGT. The DNA for the CDR3 is TGTGCCAGCAGTGCCTCACCGACTAACACCGGGGAGCTGTTTTTT. Translating gives CASSASPTNTGELFF.

V gene TRBV28 combines with J gene TRBJ2-7; no clear D gene. Germline values: CDR1 MDHEN, CDR2 SYDVKM. CDR3 length equals 14 residues. The V and J ends lost 2 bases and 2 bases respectively, with 10 bases between them. The CDR3 region is CASSLLPVPYEQYF. DNA of the CDR3: TGTGCCAGCAGTTTACTCCCGGTTCCCTACGAGCAGTACTTC.

V is TRBV29-1 and J is TRBJ1-5; D is undetermined. The CDR3 runs 13 residues. In germline, CDR1 is SQVTM, CDR2 ANQGSEA. V lost 5 bases and J 0 bases, leaving 8 bases between the germline ends. CDR3: CSVKTDSNQPQHF. In nucleotides, the CDR3 is TGCAGCGTTAAAACGGATAGCAATCAGCCCCAGCATTTT.

This clonotype was counted a few times. CDR3 coding DNA: TGCAGCGTTCTAGCGGGAGGGCTCGAGACCCAGTACTTC. This codes for CSVLAGGLETQYF. The chain carries TRBV20-1 and TRBJ2-5; 12 nucleotides line up with TRBD2. The germline CDR1 and CDR2 sequences are DFQATT and SNEGSKA (reference sequence). The CDR3 consists of 13 residues.

The chain is built from TRBV2 and TRBJ1-5, with D possibly TRBD1 on 5 matching bases. The CDR3 is 15 residues long. Trimming removed 3 bases at V and 5 bases at J, with 14 bases between. Germline V lookup: CDR1 SNHLY, CDR2 FYNNEI. This CDR3 reads CASSESRADDQPQHF. In nucleotides, the CDR3 is TGTGCCAGCAGTGAGTCCAGGGCGGACGATCAGCCCCAGCATTTT.

The rearrangement links TRBV12-3 or TRBV12-4 to TRBJ1-1; tentative D call: TRBD1 (5 bases). The CDR3 has 14 residues. The V end lost 3 bases, the J end lost 2 bases, and 10 bases lay between the germline ends. In DNA, the CDR3 is TGTGCCAGCAGTTTCGGGGACGGAAACACTGAAGCTTTCTTT. Encoded protein: CASSFGDGNTEAFF.